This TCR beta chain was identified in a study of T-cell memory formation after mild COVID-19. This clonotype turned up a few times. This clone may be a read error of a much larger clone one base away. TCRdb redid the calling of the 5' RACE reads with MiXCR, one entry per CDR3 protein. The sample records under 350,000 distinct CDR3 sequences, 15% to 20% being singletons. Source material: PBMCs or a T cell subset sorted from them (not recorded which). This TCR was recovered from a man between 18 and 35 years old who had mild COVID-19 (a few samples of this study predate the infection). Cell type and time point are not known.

The CDR3 loop is CSVGSTYEQYF. The CDR3 DNA follows: TGCAGCGTGGGGAGCACCTACGAGCAGTACTTC. The chain joins TRBV29-1 to TRBJ2-7, with D maybe TRBD2 (5 bases). The CDR3 spans 11 residues. Per germline, CDR1 SQVTM and CDR2 ANQGSEA. V was trimmed by 6 bases and J by 2 bases, leaving 8 bases between them.